The rows below give T cell receptor beta chains drawn from one sample of a study of T cell changes during pregnancy in multiple sclerosis. The table came from immunoSEQ multiplex PCR; TCRdb's copy has only in-frame clones and leaves some out. Among approximately 74,000 clones listed, 85% to 95% were seen once. Sequenced here: peripheral blood, sampled before pregnancy. These receptors all stem from a female donor with multiple sclerosis, enrolled in a pregnancy study. CDR3s include the opening cysteine and the closing phenylalanine or tryptophan. A D gene is named only where the DNA matches it firmly.

D,J,V,DNA,CDR3
TRBD2,TRBJ2-2,TRBV7-2,TGTGCCAGCAGCTTAGTGTTAGCGGGAGGGACCGGGGAGCTGTTTTTT,CASSLVLAGGTGELFF
TRBD2,TRBJ2-2,TRBV2,TGTGCCAGCAGTGGGGCGGGACTAGCGGGAGGGGAGCTGTTTTTT,CASSGAGLAGGELFF
TRBD2,TRBJ2-3,TRBV9,TGTGCCAGCAGCGTCCTGAGCGGGGAAGGTACGCAGTATTTT,CASSVLSGEGTQYF
-,TRBJ2-5,TRBV9,TGTGCCAGCAGCGTAGACGGGACACCACCAGAGACCCAGTACTTC,CASSVDGTPPETQYF
-,TRBJ1-1,TRBV6-5,TGTGCCAGCAGTCGGATACAGGGTTCGACTGAAGCTTTCTTT,CASSRIQGSTEAFF
-,TRBJ2-7,TRBV11-1,TGTGCCAGCAGCTTACCCGGGATGGGGTTCAACGAGCAGTACTTC,CASSLPGMGFNEQYF
-,TRBJ2-2,TRBV27,TGTGCCAGCAGTTTACAGGACACCGGGGAGCTGTTTTTT,CASSLQDTGELFF
-,TRBJ2-1,TRBV9,TGTGCCAGCAGCGTAATCTACGGGAGTCGGTATGAGCAGTTCTTC,CASSVIYGSRYEQFF
TRBD1,TRBJ2-7,TRBV13,TGTGCCAGCAGCTGGGGACAGGGGTTAGACGAGCAGTACTTC,CASSWGQGLDEQYF
TRBD2,TRBJ2-5,TRBV12-5,TGTGCTAGTGGTTTGGTAGCTAGCGGGAGAGGGCCCCAGTACTTC,CASGLVASGRGPQYF
-,TRBJ1-1,TRBV4-1,TGCGCCAGCAGCCCCCGCCTGAGGGACACTGAAGCTTTCTTT,CASSPRLRDTEAFF
-,TRBJ2-1,TRBV28,TGTGCCAGCAGTCCCGCGTATGCGAATGAGCAGTTCTTC,CASSPAYANEQFF